Described below is a single T cell receptor (beta chain) sequence and its context. Its matching antigen is unknown. This sample is drawn from a study of blood T cells in healthy people across ages. Study-level points and caveats: Strongly correlated with naive T cell percentage was TCR beta diversity.

V was clipped by 0 bases and J by 7 bases, with 19 bases between them. Germline CDR1 is LGHNA and CDR2 is YNFKEQ. The CDR3 loop spans 16 amino acids. A J-beta primer mix and a sample-barcoded 5' primer were used in a second PCR of about 7 to 12 cycles. Each cDNA molecule carried a tag from a template-switch adaptor that contained 12 random nucleotides. TCRdb re-derived calls from the 5' RACE reads in MiXCR, one entry per CDR3 protein. The sample records around 990,000 distinct CDR3 sequences, 30% to 40% being singletons. Sequencing was carried out using blood. The sequence came from a man younger than 30 in good health. The V call is TRBV4-2, the J call TRBJ2-7, with D perhaps TRBD2 (5 bases). The CDR3 DNA sequence: TGTGCCAGCAGCCAAGAGGGAGTTGGGTCTTACAATGAGCAGTACTTC. The encoded protein is CASSQEGVGSYNEQYF.